The clone carrying this T cell receptor beta chain occurred many times. The antigen remains undetermined. One entry per CDR3 protein results from TCRdb running MiXCR on the reads. The top ten clones hold roughly 8.7% of a sample with about 400,000 distinct CDR3 sequences, 18% of them seen once. This entry belongs to a study of T cell repertoires in cytomegalovirus infection. Study-level background: It can be stated that public TCR beta signatures indicated CMV infection as well as a matching HLA type.

Findings and caveats of the study: Public TCR beta family frequency separated CMV-and-HLA carriers, including in an independent cohort. Clonotypes of TCR beta that were HLA-C-restricted and CMV-specific dominated the ex vivo response.

This CDR3 has 13 residues. Germline loops: CDR1 SGHTA, CDR2 FQGNSA. Trimming took 8 bases from V and 5 from J, leaving 15 bases between them. The sequencing input was PBMCs. The chain is built from TRBV7-2 and TRBJ1-2, with D possibly matching TRBD1 (5 bases). This clonotype was sampled from a human donor in good health (CMV status not recorded). Some clones in this sample may be carry-over from other donors' samples. CDR3 DNA: TGTGCCAGCTCGGCGGGGCCAGGGTATGGCTACACCTTC. As protein: CASSAGPGYGYTF.